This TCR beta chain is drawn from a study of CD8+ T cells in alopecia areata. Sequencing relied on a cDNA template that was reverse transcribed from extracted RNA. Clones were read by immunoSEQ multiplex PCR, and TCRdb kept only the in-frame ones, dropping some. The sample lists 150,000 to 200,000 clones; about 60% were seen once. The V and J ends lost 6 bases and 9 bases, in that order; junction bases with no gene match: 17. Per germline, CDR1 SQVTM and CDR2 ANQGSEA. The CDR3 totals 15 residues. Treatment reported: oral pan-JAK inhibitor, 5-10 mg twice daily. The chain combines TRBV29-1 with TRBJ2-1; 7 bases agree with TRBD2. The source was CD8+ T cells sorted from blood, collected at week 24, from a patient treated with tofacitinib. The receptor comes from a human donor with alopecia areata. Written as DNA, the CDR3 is TGCAGCGTCACGGGGGGATCCCTCCGTGAGGGTGAGCAGTTCTTC. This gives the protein CSVTGGSLREGEQFF.